The 16 T cell receptor beta chains presented below share a single source sample, sequenced in a study of cytomegalovirus exposure and HLA in healthy donors. This PCR relied on a set of 60 Vbeta primers and 13 Jbeta primers. Measured with immunoSEQ multiplex PCR; TCRdb has only the in-frame clones, and not every one. The table includes roughly 180,000 clones, 70% to 90% detected once. Specimen: PBMCs. The receptors were gathered from a young man in good health and CMV-seropositive.

The rearrangement links TRBV10-3 to TRBJ1-2; D is ambiguous. Trimming pared 11 bases from V and 3 bases from J, leaving 10 bases between. Per germline, CDR1 ENHRY and CDR2 SYGVKD. CDR3 length: 11 residues. In DNA form, the CDR3 reads TGTGCCCTCGGACTCGACTATGGCTACACCTTC. This encodes CALGLDYGYTF.

The CDR3 nucleotides are TGTGCCAGCAGCCCCCCAGGACTACACCAAGAGACCCAGTACTTC. Its protein product is CASSPPGLHQETQYF. The chain carries TRBV11-2 and TRBJ2-5, with D tentatively TRBD2 (6 bases). Germline V lookup: CDR1 SGHAT, CDR2 FQNNGV. The CDR3 runs 15 residues. The V and J ends lost 5 bases and 0 bases respectively, with 13 bases between them.

This clone was picked up one time. V and J are TRBV10-2 and TRBJ2-7, with D possibly being TRBD1 (5 bases). Germline V gene sequence: CDR1 WSHSY, CDR2 SAAADI. V lost 3 bases to trimming and J lost 2 bases, with 11 bases between them. The CDR3 is made up of 14 amino acids. CDR3 coding DNA: TGCGCCAGCAGTGATACCACGACAGCCTACGAGCAGTACTTC. This sequence encodes CASSDTTTAYEQYF.

The gene calls are TRBV9 and TRBJ2-5, with 7 bases matching TRBD2. The germline V gene encodes CDR1 SGDLS and CDR2 YYNGEE. The CDR3 sequence is 12 residues long. After removal of 4 bases from V and 4 bases from J, the junction contained 1 base not matched to a gene. CDR3 nucleotide sequence: TGTGCCAGCAGCCCGGGGGGAGAGACCCAGTACTTC. Protein: CASSPGGETQYF. The complete variable domain, with remaining parts taken from reference TRBV9 and TRBJ2-5, reads DSGVTQTPKHLITATGQRVTLRCSPRSGDLSVYWYQQSLDQGLQFLIQYYNGEERAKGNILERFSAQQFPDLHSELNLSSLELGDSALYFCASSPGGETQYFGPGTRLLVL.

This chain links TRBV6-5 with TRBJ1-2; D gene ambiguous. The CDR3 totals 15 residues. V gave up 2 bases and J gave up 0 bases, with 10 bases separating them. CDR1 MNHEY and CDR2 SVGAGI come from the germline V gene. The CDR3 sequence: CASSYDRYSNYGYTF. CDR3 DNA sequence: TGTGCCAGCAGTTACGATCGGTATTCTAACTATGGCTACACCTTC.

The chain uses TRBV6-1 and TRBJ2-1, with TRBD2 identical over 8 bases. Germline trimming cut 2 bases from V and 6 bases from J; bases unmatched to any gene: 9. Germline CDR1 is MNHNS and CDR2 is SASEGT. The CDR3 is 16 residues long. In DNA, the CDR3 is TGTGCCAGCAGTGAACAGCCGGGACTAGGGAGCAATGAGCAGTTCTTC. It yields the protein CASSEQPGLGSNEQFF.

The rearrangement links TRBV7-2 to TRBJ1-2, with D perhaps matching TRBD1 (5 bases). Trimming removed 4 bases from V and 4 bases from J, with 19 bases in between. CDR1 SGHTA and CDR2 FQGNSA come from the germline V gene. This CDR3 is built from 16 residues. CDR3 DNA sequence: TGTGCCAGCAGCTCACCCCGGCAGGGTGCGAGCTATGGCTACACCTTC. Amino acids: CASSSPRQGASYGYTF.

Concerning this clone: The junction and the germline gene differ at one end; a read error may be behind it. The genes are TRBV7-7 and TRBJ2-5; D may be TRBD2 (5 bases). CDR3 length: 12 amino acids. CDR1 is SSHAT, CDR2 FNYEAQ, per germline (reference sequence). In DNA form, the CDR3 reads TGTGCTAGCAGCAAACCGGGGGAGACCCAGTACTTC. Translating it yields CASSKPGETQYF.

The chain recombines TRBV30 with TRBJ2-2, with 7 nucleotides matching TRBD2. The trim removed 2 bases at V and 2 bases at J, leaving 5 bases unmatched. The CDR3 has 15 amino acids. The germline V gene encodes CDR1 GTSNPN and CDR2 SVGIG (reference sequence). The CDR3 DNA follows: TGTGCCTGGAGTAACCTAGCGGTAAACACCGGGGAGCTGTTTTTT. As protein: CAWSNLAVNTGELFF.

The rearrangement joins TRBV7-7 to TRBJ2-7, with TRBD1 matching 8 bases. The CDR3 runs 16 residues. Per the germline V gene, CDR1 is SSHAT and CDR2 is FNYEAQ (reference sequence). The V segment lost 5 bases and the J segment 7 bases; nucleotides outside the gene matches: 16. CDR3 sequence: CASSHRLQGAVGEQYF. For the CDR3, the DNA is TGTGCCAGCAGCCATCGTCTCCAGGGGGCGGTGGGTGAGCAGTACTTC.

This clone turned up a few times. The chain couples TRBV7-2 to TRBJ2-2; no clear D. The V and J ends lost 1 base and 1 base respectively, with 7 bases between them. The germline gives CDR1 SGHTA, CDR2 FQGNSA. The CDR3 totals 15 residues. CDR3 residues: CASSLVVWNTGELFF. In nucleotides, the CDR3 is TGTGCCAGCAGCTTAGTCGTCTGGAACACCGGGGAGCTGTTTTTT.

The CDR3 protein is CASSQGPLAGLSYEQYF. DNA of the CDR3: TGCGCCAGCAGCCAAGGACCTCTAGCGGGGCTTTCCTACGAGCAGTACTTC. The chain combines TRBV4-1 with TRBJ2-7; 9 bases are shared with TRBD2. With V trimmed by 1 base and J by 1 base, 8 bases remained unmatched. CDR3 size: 17 residues. In germline, CDR1 is MGHRA, CDR2 YSYEKL.

This clone occurred once. This chain connects TRBV27 to TRBJ2-3; unclear D gene. The CDR3 totals 14 residues. The germline V and J ends were trimmed by 6 bases and 0 bases, with 10 bases remaining between them. Germline-derived CDR1 and CDR2 are MNHEY and SMNVEV (reference sequence). The CDR3 loop reads CASRLAGSTDTQYF. Here the CDR3 DNA reads TGTGCCAGCAGGTTGGCAGGAAGCACAGATACGCAGTATTTT.

This chain connects TRBV10-3 to TRBJ2-5; 8 nucleotides agree with TRBD1. The end of the DNA fits TRBJ2-7 better, so the J call may be wrong. CDR3 length: 14 amino acids. The germline V gene has CDR1 ENHRY and CDR2 SYGVKD. The CDR3 sequence is CAIKEQGDFYEQYF. The CDR3 DNA sequence: TGTGCCATCAAGGAACAGGGGGATTTTTACGAGCAGTACTTC.

In regard to this clone: A junction end diverges from the germline sequence, so it may reflect a read error. The chain links TRBV7-9 to TRBJ2-2, with D tentatively TRBD2 (5 bases). This CDR3 is 12 amino acids long. The germline V gene encodes CDR1 SEHNR and CDR2 FQNEAQ (reference sequence). The CDR3 region has the DNA TGTTCCAGCAGGAGGCTTATCGGGGAGCTGTTTTTT. Its translation: CSSRRLIGELFF.

This sequence joins TRBV18 and TRBJ1-5; 10 nucleotides agree with TRBD1. V shed 6 bases, J shed 7 bases, and the junction held 9 bases outside the gene matches. The germline V gene encodes CDR1 KGHSH and CDR2 LQKENI. This CDR3 contains 15 residues. CDR3 loop: CASSPGQGFGQPQHF. Here the CDR3 DNA reads TGTGCCAGCTCGCCGGGACAGGGGTTTGGACAGCCCCAGCATTTT.